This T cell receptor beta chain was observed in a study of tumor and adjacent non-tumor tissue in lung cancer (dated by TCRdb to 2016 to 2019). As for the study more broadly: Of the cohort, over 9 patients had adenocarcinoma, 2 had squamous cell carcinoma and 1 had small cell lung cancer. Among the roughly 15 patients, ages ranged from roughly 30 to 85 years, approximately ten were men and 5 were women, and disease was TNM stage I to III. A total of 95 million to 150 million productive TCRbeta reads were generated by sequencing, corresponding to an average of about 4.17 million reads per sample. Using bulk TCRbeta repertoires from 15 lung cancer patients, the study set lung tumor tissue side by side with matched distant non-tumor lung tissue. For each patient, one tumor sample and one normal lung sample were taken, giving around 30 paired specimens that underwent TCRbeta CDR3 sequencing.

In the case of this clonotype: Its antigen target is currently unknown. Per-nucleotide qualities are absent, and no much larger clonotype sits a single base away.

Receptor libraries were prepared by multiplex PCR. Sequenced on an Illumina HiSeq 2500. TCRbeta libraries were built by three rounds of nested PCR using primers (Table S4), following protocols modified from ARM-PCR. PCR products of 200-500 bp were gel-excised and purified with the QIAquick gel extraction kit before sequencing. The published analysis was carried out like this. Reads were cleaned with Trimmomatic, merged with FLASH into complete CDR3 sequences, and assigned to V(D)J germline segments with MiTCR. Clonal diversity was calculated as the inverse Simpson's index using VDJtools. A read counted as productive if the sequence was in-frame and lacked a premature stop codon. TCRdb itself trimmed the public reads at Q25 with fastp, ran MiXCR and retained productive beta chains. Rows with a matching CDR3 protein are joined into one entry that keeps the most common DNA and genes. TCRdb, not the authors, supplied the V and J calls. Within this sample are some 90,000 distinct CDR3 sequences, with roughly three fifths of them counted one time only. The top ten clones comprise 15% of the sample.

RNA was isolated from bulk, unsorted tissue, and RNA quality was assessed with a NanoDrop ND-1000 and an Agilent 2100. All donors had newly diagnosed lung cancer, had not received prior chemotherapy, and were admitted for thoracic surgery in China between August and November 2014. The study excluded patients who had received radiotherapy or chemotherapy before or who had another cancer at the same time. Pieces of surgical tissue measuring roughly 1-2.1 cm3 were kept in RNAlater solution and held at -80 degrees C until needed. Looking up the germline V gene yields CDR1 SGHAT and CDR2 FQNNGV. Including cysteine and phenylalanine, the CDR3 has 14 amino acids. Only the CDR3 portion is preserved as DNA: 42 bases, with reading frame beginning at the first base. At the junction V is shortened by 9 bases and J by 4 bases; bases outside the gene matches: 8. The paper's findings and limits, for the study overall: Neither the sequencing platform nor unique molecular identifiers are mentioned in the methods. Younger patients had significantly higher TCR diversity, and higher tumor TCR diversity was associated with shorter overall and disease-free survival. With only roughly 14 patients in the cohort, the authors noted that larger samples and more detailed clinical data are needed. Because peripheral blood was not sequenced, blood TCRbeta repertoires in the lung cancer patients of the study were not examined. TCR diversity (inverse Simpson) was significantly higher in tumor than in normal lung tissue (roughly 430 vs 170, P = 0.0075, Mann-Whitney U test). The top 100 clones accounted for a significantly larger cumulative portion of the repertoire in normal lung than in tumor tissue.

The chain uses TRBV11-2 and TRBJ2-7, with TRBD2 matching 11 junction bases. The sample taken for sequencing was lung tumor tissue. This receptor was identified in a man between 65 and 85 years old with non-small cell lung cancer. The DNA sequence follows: TGTGCCAGTAGACATAGCGGGGGGGCGTACGAGCAGTACTTC. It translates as CASRHSGGAYEQYF. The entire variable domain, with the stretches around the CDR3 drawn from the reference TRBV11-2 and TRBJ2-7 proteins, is EAGVAQSPRYKIIEKRQSVAFWCNPISGHATLYWYQQILGQGPKLLIQFQNNGVVDDSQLPKDRFSAERLKGVDSTLKIQPAKLEDSAVYLCASRHSGGAYEQYFGPGTRLTVT.